Listed below are T cell receptor beta chains from one sample, sequenced in a study of control samples from healthy donors and cancer patients. Assay used: immunoSEQ multiplex PCR; TCRdb lists only in-frame clones, some missing. The data contain some 7,000 clones, 82% of them seen just once; the ten biggest clones take up around 30%. Sequencing was done on a sample of PBMCs. All receptors come from a man between 65 and 85 years old with lung cancer. The CDR3 runs from the conserved cysteine through the conserved F or W. The D gene is left open where the match is weak. Expanded clones are given a class, and other clones once, few, many or no size at all.

>.|.|TRBV4-3|TRBJ2-3
TGCGCCAGCAGCCAAGATCATGCTGGCCCCGGGGCAGGAACAGATACGCAGTATTTT
CASSQDHAGPGAGTDTQYF
>.|.|TRBV7-2|TRBJ2-7
TGTGCCAGCGGGGATGGCTACGAGCAGTACTTC
CASGDGYEQYF
>TRBD1|.|TRBV7-2|TRBJ1-4
TGTGCCAGCAGCTCCACAGGGGGCCCTAATGAAAAACTGTTTTTT
CASSSTGGPNEKLFF
>.|few|TRBV7-9|TRBJ1-5
TGTGCCAGCAGTGATTCGACAGGTTATAGCAATCAGCCCCAGCATTTT
CASSDSTGYSNQPQHF
>.|once|TRBV27|TRBJ2-1
TGTGCCACTCCCGTGGGCGGGGCCTACAATGAGCAGTTCTTC
CATPVGGAYNEQFF
>.|.|TRBV7-8|TRBJ2-7
TGTGCCAGCAGGACAGGTATCGAGCAGTACTTC
CASRTGIEQYF
>TRBD2|.|TRBV7-8|TRBJ2-1
TGTGCCAGCAGCTCCCGGGGAGCGGGAGAGGCCAATGAGCAGTTCTTC
CASSSRGAGEANEQFF
>.|.|TRBV5-8|TRBJ2-6
TGTGCCAGCAGCTTGTTTAAGGCCCCTGGGGCCAACGTCCTGACTTTC
CASSLFKAPGANVLTF
>TRBD1|large|TRBV28|TRBJ1-5
TGTGCCAGCAGTCAGAGAACAGGGGGGAATCAGCCCCAGCATTTT
CASSQRTGGNQPQHF
>.|.|TRBV7-9|TRBJ1-5
TGTGCCGGAAACCGGACAGTCGCCCAAAATCAGCCCCAGCATTTT
CAGNRTVAQNQPQHF
>.|.|TRBV30|TRBJ2-5
TGTGCCTGGAGAGGGAACCAAGAGACCCAGTACTTC
CAWRGNQETQYF
>.|once|TRBV5-1|TRBJ2-3
TGCGCCAGCAGCTTTAAAGATACGCAGTATTTT
CASSFKDTQYF
>.|once|TRBV4-3|TRBJ2-5
TGCGCCAGCAGCCAAGCATGGCGCGTCCCTAAAGAGACCCAGTACTTC
CASSQAWRVPKETQYF
>.|.|TRBV19|TRBJ2-1
TGTGCCAGTTCGGTCGGGAGTGTGGTCGATGAGCAGTTCTTC
CASSVGSVVDEQFF
>.|.|TRBV19|TRBJ2-1
TGTGCCAGTAGTATAGATCCTCCTGGTCGGTACAATGAGCAGTTCTTC
CASSIDPPGRYNEQFF
>.|.|TRBV7-8|TRBJ2-2
TGTGCCAGCAGCCAAAGAGGAGGGCCGGGCACCGGGGAGCTGTTTTTT
CASSQRGGPGTGELFF
>.|.|TRBV30|TRBJ2-7
TGTGCCTGGAGTGTGGCAGCAGCCTCCTACGAGCAGTACTTC
CAWSVAAASYEQYF
>TRBD2|once|TRBV7-9|TRBJ2-1
TGTGCCAGCAGCCCCCTCGTGGGGCGGGAGGTGGGGAATGAGCAGTTCTTC
CASSPLVGREVGNEQFF
>.|.|TRBV6-1|TRBJ2-4
TGTGCCAGCAGTCAGAAGGACGGTGGCATTCAGTACTTC
CASSQKDGGIQYF
>.|.|TRBV5-5|TRBJ2-1
TGTGCCAGCAGCTCCCAAGCGATCGCGGTAGTAGTTGATGAGCAGTTCTTC
CASSSQAIAVVVDEQFF
>TRBD2|.|TRBV5-5|TRBJ2-3
TGTGCCAGCAGCTCGGGACTAGTCACAGATACGCAGTATTTT
CASSSGLVTDTQYF
>.|.|TRBV7-2|TRBJ2-1
TGTGCCAGCAGCTTCATCTCCTACAATGAGCAGTTCTTC
CASSFISYNEQFF
>TRBD1|large|TRBV28|TRBJ1-5
TGTGCCAGCAGTTTCATTTGGGGACAGGGTTTAGTTCGGAGCAATCAGCCCCAGCATTTT
CASSFIWGQGLVRSNQPQHF
>TRBD1|.|TRBV27|TRBJ2-4
TGTGCCAGCAGCCCAGGACAGGGGGGCCAAAACATTCAGTACTTC
CASSPGQGGQNIQYF
>.|.|TRBV15|TRBJ1-1
TGTGCCACCAGCAGAGATTCGAAGGGGGGCGCTTGGGTAAACACTGAAGCTTTCTTT
CATSRDSKGGAWVNTEAFF
>.|.|TRBV12-3/TRBV12-4|TRBJ1-5
TGTGCCAGCACCTCGGGGGGGGTGCAGCCCCAGCATTTT
CASTSGGVQPQHF
>.|.|TRBV24-1|TRBJ1-2
TGTGCCACCAGTGATCGGTTGGCGGCCTATGGCTACACCTTC
CATSDRLAAYGYTF
>TRBD2|.|TRBV7-9|TRBJ2-7
TGTGCCAGCAGCTTAGTTCTTGGGGGACTAGCGGAAATCTACGAGCAGTACTTC
CASSLVLGGLAEIYEQYF
>.|.|TRBV15|TRBJ1-1
TGTGCCACCAGCAGAAATTGGGGGAACACTGAAGCTTTCTTT
CATSRNWGNTEAFF
>.|.|TRBV5-6|TRBJ1-2
TGTGCCAGCAGCTCGGCCGGGAGCATTGACAGCTCCTTC
CASSSAGSIDSSF
>.|.|TRBV7-9|TRBJ2-1
TGTGCCAGCAGCTTGGACCGTTTTGCGACCTACAATGAGCAGTTCTTC
CASSLDRFATYNEQFF
>.|.|TRBV28|TRBJ2-7
TGTGCCAGCAGTTTAGGCTACGAGCAGTACTTC
CASSLGYEQYF
>.|few|TRBV25-1|TRBJ1-1
TGTGCCAGCGAGCTTGACGGTTCCACTGAAGCTTTCTTT
CASELDGSTEAFF
>TRBD1|.|TRBV30|TRBJ1-1
TGTGCCTGGAGTAACAGGGGTCCGAACACTGAAGCTTTCTTT
CAWSNRGPNTEAFF
>TRBD1|.|TRBV10-3|TRBJ1-5
TGTGCCATCAGGGGGGACAGGGGGGACAATCAGCCCCAGCATTTT
CAIRGDRGDNQPQHF
>TRBD2|.|TRBV7-8|TRBJ2-7
TGTGCCAGCAGCTTAGCGGGACTAGCGGGCTACGAGCAGTACTTC
CASSLAGLAGYEQYF
>.|.|TRBV5-4|TRBJ2-7
TGTGCCAGCAGCTTGGATACCTACGAGCAGTACTTC
CASSLDTYEQYF
>TRBD2|.|TRBV5-1|TRBJ2-1
TGCGCCAGCAGCTCCGAACTAGCGGGATTCTCCTACAATGAGCAGTTCTTC
CASSSELAGFSYNEQFF